A selection of T cell receptor beta chains follows, all from one sample in a study of T cell repertoires in cytomegalovirus infection. A single record per CDR3 protein comes from TCRdb applying MiXCR to the reads. The data contain about 300,000 distinct CDR3 sequences, roughly 25% of them singletons. Material: PBMCs. The origin of the receptors is a human donor in good health (CMV status not recorded). Some clones in this sample may be carry-over from other donors' samples. Both conserved end residues are part of each CDR3. D genes are given only for firm matches. Size is omitted from some rows. Given values are once, few, many or a class for expanded clones.

few,TRBJ1-2,TRBD1,TRBV5-1,TGCGCCAGCAGCCCGACAGGGGACTATGGCTACACCTTC,CASSPTGDYGYTF
many,TRBJ1-2,.,TRBV7-2,TGTGCCAGCAGCTTAGGGGGAGGGCCTTACTATGGCTACACCTTC,CASSLGGGPYYGYTF
.,TRBJ2-3,TRBD2,TRBV7-9,TGTGCCAGCAGCTTAGTCTCAGGGACTACCTACACAGATACGCAGTATTTT,CASSLVSGTTYTDTQYF
few,TRBJ2-1,.,TRBV4-1,TGCGCCAGCGAGGGGACGGGCACGGGGGGCGAGCAGTTCTTC,CASEGTGTGGEQFF
many,TRBJ2-7,TRBD1,TRBV7-8,TGTGCCAGCAGCTTAGCTGGGGACAGGTCCCTGGAGCAGTACTTC,CASSLAGDRSLEQYF
few,TRBJ2-1,TRBD2,TRBV14,TGTGCCAGCAGCAGGAGGGTAGCGGGATATGGTGAGCAGTTCTTC,CASSRRVAGYGEQFF
.,TRBJ2-2,.,TRBV28,TGTGCCAGCAGTTACCCCCTTGACCCGGGAACTTCGAACACCGGGGAGCTGTTTTTT,CASSYPLDPGTSNTGELFF
.,TRBJ2-1,.,TRBV28,TGTGCCAGCAGTTTCGGGCGGGGGCCCTACAATGAGCAGTTCTTC,CASSFGRGPYNEQFF
.,TRBJ2-6,.,TRBV6-5,TGTGCCAGCACCACGTCCGGCTCTGGGGCCAACGTCCTGACTTTC,CASTTSGSGANVLTF
.,TRBJ2-1,TRBD2,TRBV9,TGTGCCAGCAGCTCCGCCCCGCTAGCGGGGGGGAGCAATGAGCAGTTCTTC,CASSSAPLAGGSNEQFF
many,TRBJ2-7,.,TRBV7-2,TGTGCCAGCAGCTTAACAGCGAACGGGGCAGCCTACGAGCAGTACTTC,CASSLTANGAAYEQYF
.,TRBJ1-1,.,TRBV12-5,TGTGCTAGTGGAGAAAGACAGGCGGGGCGAGCTTTCTTT,CASGERQAGRAFF
many,TRBJ2-5,.,TRBV7-2,TGTGCCAGCAGCGTCGGGGTGACCCAGTACTTC,CASSVGVTQYF
.,TRBJ2-1,.,TRBV7-3,TGTGCCAGCAGCTTCTTAGTTCGGGATGAGCAGTTCTTC,CASSFLVRDEQFF
.,TRBJ2-1,.,TRBV6-1,TGTGCCAGCAGTGAATTTAGCTCCTACAATGAGCAGTTCTTC,CASSEFSSYNEQFF
many,TRBJ2-5,TRBD2,TRBV7-2,TGTGCCAGCAGCTTAAGGCGGGGGGTCCAAGAGACCCAGTACTTC,CASSLRRGVQETQYF
many,TRBJ2-7,TRBD2,TRBV7-8,TGTGCCAGCAGCTTAGGACTCGGGAGGGGACTCTCCTACGAGCAGTACTTC,CASSLGLGRGLSYEQYF
once,TRBJ2-3,.,TRBV24-1,TGTGCCACCAGTGATTGGGATACGCAGTATTTT,CATSDWDTQYF
.,TRBJ1-1,TRBD1,TRBV5-1,TGCGCCAGCAGCTTGGTCTCCGGGACAGGGGGCGGACACACTGAAGCTTTCTTT,CASSLVSGTGGGHTEAFF